This T cell receptor beta chain was identified during a study of blood T cell repertoires in COVID-19. Study summary: Samples representing acute and convalescent COVID-19 were sourced from the United States, Italy and Spain.

Trimming cost V 7 bases and J 2 bases, with 15 bases left between them. The CDR3 totals 15 residues. Per the germline V gene, CDR1 is LNHDA and CDR2 is SQIVND (reference sequence). Per the original methods: Estimation of nucleated cell counts was performed using reference gene primer amplification. TCRdb keeps only in-frame clones here, not all; method: immunoSEQ multiplex PCR. That table furnishes V, J and clone size, whereas the DNA furnished D and trimming. This sample yields about 160,000 clones, of which more than 60% are seen a single time; 2.5% to 3% belongs to the top ten. The source of this sequence is a man between 65 and 85 years old with acute or convalescent COVID-19. The chain links TRBV19 to TRBJ1-5; D is possibly TRBD1 (5 bases). Sequences were obtained from peripheral blood. CDR3 bases: TGTGCCAGTATGATCCAGGGAGGTGGCAATCAGCCCCAGCATTTT. As protein: CASMIQGGGNQPQHF.